Shown below are 9 T cell receptor beta chains from a single sample sequenced in a study of CD8+ T cells in alopecia areata. Noted treatment: oral pan-JAK inhibitor, 5-10 mg twice daily. In each case, RNA was isolated and then reverse transcribed into cDNA as the sequencing template. Assay used: immunoSEQ multiplex PCR; TCRdb lists only in-frame clones, some missing. This sample has 150,000 to 200,000 clones; 60% occur once, and the top ten carry over 1%. The material was CD4+ T cells sorted from blood, obtained at week 24, from a patient treated with tofacitinib. All receptors come from a human donor with alopecia areata.

The chain carries TRBV30 and TRBJ1-2, with D hard to call. V was shortened by 3 bases and J by 7 bases, with 12 bases between the two germline ends. Germline CDR1 is GTSNPN and CDR2 is SVGIG (reference sequence). The CDR3 extends over 12 amino acids. CDR3 bases: TGTGCCTGGAGCGACGGGAGAGGTGGCTACACCTTC. This translates into CAWSDGRGGYTF.

The V call is TRBV6-5, the J call TRBJ2-7, with 8 nucleotides matching TRBD1. Per germline, CDR1 MNHEY and CDR2 SVGAGI. With V trimmed by 5 bases and J by 8 bases, 5 bases remained unmatched. The CDR3 loop spans 12 amino acids. The CDR3 protein is CASSPGQGQQYF. CDR3 DNA sequence: TGTGCCAGCAGTCCCGGACAGGGACAGCAGTACTTC.

The chain recombines TRBV28 with TRBJ1-4; 7 positions match TRBD1. The V gene end was trimmed by 6 bases and the J gene end by 7 bases; junction bases not matched to a gene: 5. Germline lookup yields CDR1 MDHEN and CDR2 SYDVKM. The length of the CDR3 is 13 residues. Here the CDR3 reads CASSPRGPEKLFF. The CDR3 DNA sequence: TGTGCCAGCAGCCCAAGGGGGCCTGAAAAACTGTTTTTT.

The rearrangement uses TRBV2 and TRBJ1-5; the match to TRBD1 covers 7 bases. Germline CDR1 is SNHLY and CDR2 is FYNNEI. With 6 bases clipped from V and 6 bases from J, the junction kept 5 bases outside the gene matches. CDR3 length equals 13 residues. The CDR3 nucleotides read TGTGCCAGCAGGGCCGACAGGGTTCAGCCCCAGCATTTT. This gives the protein CASRADRVQPQHF.

The CDR3 coding sequence is TGTGCCAGCAGTCAGACTGGTAGGGCCACTGAAGCTTTCTTT. Translated: CASSQTGRATEAFF. The rearrangement links TRBV25-1 to TRBJ1-1; D unclear. The CDR3 runs to 14 residues. The V gene lost 5 bases and the J gene lost 4 bases, with 14 bases spanning the gap. Germline CDR1 and CDR2: MGHDK and SYGVNS.

This clone was seen a few times. This rearrangement joins TRBV11-2 to TRBJ2-5, with 10 bases fitting TRBD2. This CDR3 region has 14 residues. V lost 5 bases, J lost 4 bases, and 4 bases stayed unmatched. Germline V gene lookup returns CDR1 SGHAT and CDR2 FQNNGV. The CDR3 region is CASSERGGPETQYF. In DNA form, the CDR3 reads TGTGCCAGCAGCGAGCGGGGGGGCCCAGAGACCCAGTACTTC.

V gene TRBV13 combines with J gene TRBJ1-1; D not certain. In germline, CDR1 is PRHDT, CDR2 FYEKMQ (reference sequence). V shed 3 bases and J shed 11 bases, with 19 bases lying between them. The CDR3 loop spans 14 amino acids. The CDR3 region has the DNA TGTGCCAGCAGCTTGCGAGGGAGATTGGTGAGTGCTTTCTTT. This gives the protein CASSLRGRLVSAFF.

The sample holds one count of this clone. The chain combines TRBV30 with TRBJ2-5; 7 nucleotides line up with TRBD1. The V and J ends lost 3 bases and 2 bases, in that order; junction bases with no gene match: 3. Germline CDR1 GTSNPN, CDR2 SVGIG (reference sequence). The length of the CDR3 is 13 residues. Here the CDR3 reads CAWSRTGQETQYF. The CDR3 DNA follows: TGTGCCTGGAGCAGGACAGGTCAAGAGACCCAGTACTTC.

The V and J genes are TRBV5-1 and TRBJ2-2; 7 bases map to TRBD1. The CDR3 covers 16 residues. Germline CDR1 reads SGHRS; CDR2 reads YFSETQ. The V gene end was trimmed by 2 bases and the J gene end by 4 bases; junction bases not matched to a gene: 8. The CDR3 reads CASSFQGVDATGELFF. Written as DNA, the CDR3 is TGCGCCAGCAGCTTCCAGGGGGTGGACGCCACCGGGGAGCTGTTTTTT.